These 15 T cell receptor beta chains were all obtained from the same sample, sequenced in a study of T cells in Graves' hyperthyroidism and ophthalmopathy. RNA transcripts yielded amplified TCR beta CDR3 regions. An initial round of RT-PCR targeting the TCR CDR3 relied on the HTBI primer set. TCRdb re-analysed the multiplex PCR reads in MiXCR, keeping a single row per CDR3 protein. The sample yields about 110,000 distinct CDR3 sequences, more than 15% seen once. The source material was blood. Receptors were obtained from a woman in her forties or fifties with Graves' hyperthyroidism.

About this clonotype itself: With a much larger clone just one base away, this may be a read error. In this CDR3 the conserved last residue, phenylalanine or tryptophan, is missing, so a read error is likely. The chain carries TRBV7-3 and TRBJ2-1; the match to TRBD2 covers 12 bases. V gave up 0 bases and J gave up 3 bases; unmatched junction bases: 6. The CDR3 covers 18 residues. Germline V gene lookup returns CDR1 SGHTA and CDR2 FQGTGA. This CDR3 reads CASSLTGQLAGGYNEQFS. CDR3 bases: TGTGCCAGCAGCTTAACGGGCCAACTAGCGGGAGGCTACAATGAGCAGTTCTCC.

In this sample, this clonotype turned up many times. The chain joins TRBV28 to TRBJ2-5; TRBD2 matches at 8 bases. Germline assignment: CDR1 MDHEN and CDR2 SYDVKM. The CDR3 spans 15 residues. Trimming took 5 bases from V and 2 from J; bases not matched to a gene: 7. CDR3 DNA sequence: TGTGCCAGCAGTCCTCGGGGGGGGGCTCAAGAGACCCAGTACTTC. Its translation is CASSPRGGAQETQYF.

This clonotype was seen once. This sequence joins TRBV28 and TRBJ2-1, with D tentatively TRBD1 or TRBD2 (5 bases each). Trimming removed 5 bases at V and 8 bases at J, with 28 bases between. Germline V CDR1 and CDR2: MDHEN, SYDVKM. The CDR3 totals 18 residues. The CDR3 protein is CASSTPGRSMNPFHEQFF. CDR3 nucleotide sequence: TGTGCCAGCAGTACCCCGGGACGGTCTATGAATCCTTTCCATGAGCAGTTCTTC.

This clonotype has a count of ten or more. The J gene is TRBJ2-1, the V gene TRBV6-2 or TRBV6-3; D gene uncertain. Looked up from germline, CDR1 is MNHEY and CDR2 is SVGEGT. CDR3 length: 11 residues. Between the trimmed V and J ends, which lost 7 bases and 6 bases, there was a span of 7 bases. The CDR3 loop reads CASTSLNEQFF. CDR3 nucleotide sequence: TGTGCCAGCACCTCGCTCAATGAGCAGTTCTTC.

In this sample, this clonotype turned up many times. The chain has TRBV6-1 and TRBJ2-3, with D hard to call. This CDR3 region has 15 residues. Trimming left V 2 bases short and J 7 bases short, with 16 bases between. Germline CDR1 and CDR2: MNHNS and SASEGT. The CDR3: CASSELAYPSYTQYF. CDR3 DNA sequence: TGTGCCAGCAGTGAACTGGCCTATCCCTCCTATACGCAGTATTTT.

This clonotype was counted ten times or more. The genes are TRBV19 and TRBJ1-6, with unresolved D. CDR1 is LNHDA, CDR2 SQIVND, per germline (reference sequence). The CDR3 runs 17 residues. The V gene lost 3 bases and the J gene lost 0 bases, with 12 bases spanning the gap. The DNA of the CDR3 is TGTGCCAGTAGTATCGCCAGACTTAGCTCCTATAATTCACCCCTCCACTTT. Residues: CASSIARLSSYNSPLHF.

This clonotype came up many times. The genes are TRBV7-9 and TRBJ2-3; no firm D call. This CDR3 contains 13 residues. Deletions cut 1 base from V and 6 bases from J, with 8 bases between. In germline, CDR1 is SEHNR, CDR2 FQNEAQ (reference sequence). CDR3 sequence reads: CASSLEFSDTQYF. The CDR3, as DNA: TGTGCCAGCAGCTTAGAGTTTTCCGATACGCAGTATTTT.

This clonotype came up many times. The chain couples TRBV20-1 to TRBJ2-1; TRBD2 is a possible D gene (5 bases). In germline, CDR1 is DFQATT, CDR2 SNEGSKA (reference sequence). V was clipped by 3 bases and J by 5 bases, with 14 bases between them. The CDR3 is made up of 14 amino acids. The CDR3 sequence is CSASAGQSHNEQFF. CDR3 sequence (DNA): TGCAGTGCTAGTGCGGGCCAGTCCCACAATGAGCAGTTCTTC.

This clonotype came up many times. The chain joins TRBV28 to TRBJ2-5; 14 bases line up with TRBD2. The CDR3 has 16 residues. Germline V gene lookup returns CDR1 MDHEN and CDR2 SYDVKM. With 6 bases clipped from V and 1 base from J, the junction kept 4 bases outside the gene matches. The CDR3 here is CASRAGTSGGQETQYF. CDR3 coding DNA: TGTGCCAGCAGGGCCGGGACTAGCGGGGGCCAAGAGACCCAGTACTTC.

J is TRBJ1-4 and V is TRBV12-3 or TRBV12-4; D is perhaps TRBD1 (6 bases). Trimming took off 8 bases at V and 0 bases at J, with 13 bases between the two ends. The length of the CDR3 is 15 residues. The CDR3 coding sequence is TGTGCCAGCCGCGAGGGGGTTGCAACTAATGAAAAACTGTTTTTT. Residues: CASREGVATNEKLFF.

This clonotype was seen at least ten times. An end of the junction does not agree with germline; a read error may underlie this. The rearrangement uses TRBV11-2 and TRBJ2-7; no clear D gene. Germline V lookup: CDR1 SGHAT, CDR2 FQNNGV. CDR3 size: 15 residues. This chain's CDR3 is CASSVERFGYYEQYF. CDR3 nucleotide sequence: TGTGCCAGCAGCGTAGAGAGGTTCGGATACTACGAGCAGTACTTC.

J is TRBJ2-2 and V is TRBV9, with 10 nucleotides matching TRBD2. This CDR3 has 17 residues. In germline, CDR1 is SGDLS, CDR2 YYNGEE. The junction had 3 bases not matched to a gene; V was cut back by 0 bases and J by 1 base. As DNA, the CDR3 is TGTGCCAGCAGCGTAGGTCTAGCGGGGGTGAACACCGGGGAGCTGTTTTTT. Translation: CASSVGLAGVNTGELFF.

This clonotype was observed many times. V and J are TRBV2 and TRBJ1-5; D gene unclear. The germline CDR1 and CDR2 sequences are SNHLY and FYNNEI. V shed 2 bases and J shed 9 bases, with 11 bases lying between them. This CDR3 is 13 amino acids long. The CDR3 region has the DNA TGTGCCAGCAGTGAATTATCGGCCGGGCCCCAGCATTTT. This sequence encodes CASSELSAGPQHF.

This sequence joins TRBV7-9 and TRBJ2-6; weak D call: TRBD1 (6 bases). V was shortened by 4 bases and J by 0 bases, with 13 bases between the two germline ends. The CDR3 is 17 amino acids. CDR1 is SEHNR, CDR2 FQNEAQ, per germline (reference sequence). The chain's CDR3 is CASSSWTASSGANVLTF. In DNA form, the CDR3 reads TGTGCCAGCAGCTCTTGGACAGCCTCCTCTGGGGCCAACGTCCTGACTTTC. The full variable domain, rest sourced from reference TRBV7-9 and TRBJ2-6, is DTGVSQNPRHKITKRGQNVTFRCDPISEHNRLYWYRQTLGQGPEFLTYFQNEAQLEKSRLLSDRFSAERPKGSFSTLEIQRTEQGDSAMYLCASSSWTASSGANVLTFGAGSRLTVL.

The chain carries TRBV11-2 and TRBJ2-1; 9 nucleotides align to TRBD2. This CDR3 contains 16 residues. V lost 3 bases to trimming and J lost 2 bases; unmatched junction nucleotides: 5. The germline V gene has CDR1 SGHAT and CDR2 FQNNGV. The CDR3: CASSLGLAGPYNEQFF. The CDR3 bases are TGTGCCAGCAGCTTGGGGCTAGCGGGACCCTACAATGAGCAGTTCTTC.